The 15 T cell receptor beta chains below were found in one sample sequenced in a study of low-dose radiotherapy and immunotherapy resistance in tumors. First-strand cDNA used TRAV- and TRBV-specific primers, covering alpha and beta chains. A roughly 20-cycle PCR with a constant-region primer and V-primer adapter amplified TCRs. TCRdb reanalysed the reads using MiXCR and keeps one entry per CDR3 protein. The table includes 30,000 or so distinct CDR3 sequences, around 54% detected once. Time point: after trial treatment. Indicated treatment: LDRT plus nivolumab, ipilimumab, low-dose cyclophosphamide and aspirin (RACIN trial). Sequencing used PBMCs, obtained after low-dose radiotherapy plus immunotherapy. The receptors were sampled from a male donor with gallbladder cancer.

There are many counts of this clonotype. The chain couples TRBV6-6 to TRBJ2-6, with 7 bases fitting TRBD2. The CDR3 sequence is 16 residues long. The germline gives CDR1 MNHNY, CDR2 SVGAGI (reference sequence). V was clipped by 5 bases and J by 4 bases; unmatched bases: 8. CDR3 sequence (DNA): TGTGCCAGCAGTCCGCCCAGCGGGGAGGGGGCCAACGTCCTGACTTTC. Its translation: CASSPPSGEGANVLTF.

This clonotype was counted ten times or more. The chain joins TRBV6-2 or TRBV6-3 to TRBJ1-5; the D is unclear. The CDR3 runs 19 residues. Germline assignment: CDR1 MNHEY and CDR2 SVGEGT. Trimming left V 6 bases short and J 2 bases short, with 26 bases between. CDR3 sequence reads: CASSLLRTDPTRRNQPQHF. The DNA of the CDR3 is TGTGCCAGCAGCCTTTTGAGGACCGACCCTACACGGCGCAATCAGCCCCAGCATTTT.

This clonotype is medium-sized (0.01 to 0.1%) in the sample. The chain joins TRBV6-2 or TRBV6-3 to TRBJ2-1; D gene unclear. Per the germline V gene, CDR1 is MNHEY and CDR2 is SVGEGT. This CDR3 has 13 amino acids. Trimming pared 5 bases from V and 5 bases from J, leaving 10 bases between. The CDR3 DNA is TGTGCCAGCAGTAGCGACTTAAACAATGAGCAGTTCTTC. Translated, it gives CASSSDLNNEQFF.

V and J are TRBV5-1 and TRBJ2-2; D gene unclear. Germline V gene data show CDR1 as SGHRS and CDR2 as YFSETQ. The CDR3 totals 14 residues. V was shortened by 4 bases and J by 4 bases, with 11 bases between the two germline ends. The CDR3, as DNA: TGCGCCAGCAGCAGAAACTGGGGCACCGGGGAGCTGTTTTTT. Translated: CASSRNWGTGELFF.

The chain is built from TRBV5-1 and TRBJ1-6; 8 bases fit TRBD1. The CDR3 contains 15 residues. The germline gives CDR1 SGHRS, CDR2 YFSETQ. J gave up 12 bases and V 0 bases, and 8 bases lay outside the gene matches. CDR3 DNA sequence: TGCGCCAGCAGCTTGGGATCGACAGGGGATAGACCCCTCCACTTT. This sequence encodes CASSLGSTGDRPLHF.

This clonotype is judged medium-sized (0.01 to 0.1%). This chain uses TRBV28 with TRBJ2-1; 12 bases are a match to TRBD2. Trimming at V came to 2 bases and at J to 7 bases, leaving 3 bases not matched to a gene. This CDR3 is built from 15 residues. CDR1 and CDR2 (germline): MDHEN, SYDVKM. In nucleotides, the CDR3 is TGTGCCAGCAGTTTAGGACTAGCGGGAAGGAATGAGCAGTTCTTC. This codes for CASSLGLAGRNEQFF. Combining the CDR3 with reference TRBV28 and TRBJ2-1 gives the whole variable domain DVKVTQSSRYLVKRTGEKVFLECVQDMDHENMFWYRQDPGLGLRLIYFSYDVKMKEKGDIPEGYSVSREKKERFSLILESASTNQTSMYLCASSLGLAGRNEQFFGPGTRLTVL.

Ten or more counts support this clonotype. The chain couples TRBV5-1 to TRBJ1-1; D gene ambiguous. Trimming pared 2 bases from V and 5 bases from J, leaving 13 bases between. From germline, CDR1 is SGHRS and CDR2 YFSETQ. This CDR3 has 14 amino acids. CDR3 amino acids: CASSFVGVGTEAFF. Written as DNA, the CDR3 is TGCGCCAGCAGCTTCGTGGGAGTTGGAACTGAAGCTTTCTTT.

This clonotype is labeled as medium-sized. V usage is TRBV28 and J usage is TRBJ2-7, with unresolved D. The ends were cut back, 10 bases at V and 5 bases at J, with 18 bases in the middle. Germline V CDR1 and CDR2: MDHEN, SYDVKM. The CDR3 contains 13 residues. CDR3 protein: CATAEWAVNEQYF. Here the CDR3 DNA reads TGTGCCACCGCAGAATGGGCGGTTAACGAGCAGTACTTC.

This clonotype appeared many times. V gene TRBV5-6 combines with J gene TRBJ2-2, with a tentative D call TRBD1 (5 bases). Germline CDR1 is SGHDT and CDR2 is YYEEEE. Trimming stripped 3 bases from V and 1 base from J, with 10 bases between. The CDR3 sequence is 15 residues long. The CDR3 region has the DNA TGTGCCAGCAGCTCAGACACAGGGAACACCGGGGAGCTGTTTTTT. Translation: CASSSDTGNTGELFF. The whole variable domain, filled in from reference TRBV5-6 and TRBJ2-2, reads DAGVTQSPTHLIKTRGQQVTLRCSPKSGHDTVSWYQQALGQGPQFIFQYYEEEERQRGNFPDRFSGHQFPNYSSELNVNALLLGDSALYLCASSSDTGNTGELFFGEGSRLTVL.

The chain links TRBV19 to TRBJ2-2; D is unresolved. There are 11 residues in the CDR3. V gave up 3 bases and J gave up 8 bases, with 4 bases separating them. Germline V gene data show CDR1 as LNHDA and CDR2 as SQIVND (reference sequence). The CDR3 protein is CASSILGELFF. The CDR3 DNA reads as TGTGCCAGTAGTATTCTTGGGGAGCTGTTTTTT.

V and J are TRBV14 and TRBJ2-2; 8 nucleotides align to TRBD2. The J segment lost 5 bases and the V segment lost 6 bases, leaving 8 bases of the junction unmatched. The CDR3 contains 15 residues. The V gene's germline CDR1 is SGHDN and CDR2 FVKESK. The CDR3 here is CASSPTGGYTGELFF. For the CDR3, the DNA is TGTGCCAGCAGTCCGACGGGGGGGTATACCGGGGAGCTGTTTTTT.

This rearrangement joins TRBV18 to TRBJ2-2; 9 bases are shared with TRBD1. This CDR3 is 17 amino acids long. With 3 bases clipped from V and 5 bases from J, the junction kept 10 bases outside the gene matches. Germline lookup yields CDR1 KGHSH and CDR2 LQKENI. The CDR3 sequence is CASSPNRDRVTTGELFF. For the CDR3, the DNA is TGTGCCAGCTCACCCAACCGGGACAGGGTCACGACCGGGGAGCTGTTTTTT. Using reference TRBV18 and TRBJ2-2 for the parts outside the CDR3, the full variable domain is NAGVMQNPRHLVRRRGQEARLRCSPMKGHSHVYWYRQLPEEGLKFMVYLQKENIIDESGMPKERFSAEFPKEGPSILRIQQVVRGDSAAYFCASSPNRDRVTTGELFFGEGSRLTVL.

The rearrangement joins TRBV7-2 to TRBJ1-2; D not certain. The CDR3 contains 15 residues. CDR1 is SGHTA, CDR2 FQGNSA, per germline. Trimming took 3 bases from V and 4 from J, leaving 15 bases between them. CDR3 loop: CASSLQFRVGYGYTF. CDR3 DNA sequence: TGTGCCAGCAGCTTGCAGTTTCGGGTCGGCTATGGCTACACCTTC.

In this sample, this clonotype turned up once. A far larger clone lies a single base away; this is likely a read error. The V call is TRBV2, the J call TRBJ2-3; D gene unclear. The CDR3 sequence is 11 residues long. V was pared by 6 bases and J by 2 bases, with 3 bases between. The V gene's germline CDR1 is SNHLY and CDR2 FYNNEI. CDR3 DNA sequence: TGTGCCAGCAGCTACACAGATACGCAGTATTTT. It translates to CASSYTDTQYF.

This chain connects TRBV20-1 to TRBJ2-3, with TRBD2 matching 11 bases. The CDR3 totals 16 residues. V lost 3 bases, J lost 0 bases, and 5 bases stayed unmatched. Germline assignment: CDR1 DFQATT and CDR2 SNEGSKA (reference sequence). In DNA form, the CDR3 reads TGCAGTGCTAGTTTCCTAGCGGGAGGTAGCACAGATACGCAGTATTTT. Translation gives CSASFLAGGSTDTQYF.